The clone carrying this TCR beta chain was counted a few times. The data originate from a study of blood T cell repertoires in COVID-19. In the authors' methods: Estimation of nucleated cell counts relied on the amplification of reference gene primers. Assay used: immunoSEQ multiplex PCR; TCRdb lists only in-frame clones, some missing. The V and J calls and clone size come from that table; D and trimming were worked out from the DNA. The sample lists roughly 140,000 clones; 88% were seen once. This TCR was recovered from a man in his sixties or seventies with acute or convalescent COVID-19. The sample comprised peripheral blood.

The CDR3 protein is CASSLQATNEKLFF. As DNA, the CDR3 is TGTGCCAGCAGTCTACAGGCAACTAATGAAAAACTGTTTTTT. The chain recombines TRBV11-2 with TRBJ1-4, with D possibly being TRBD1 (5 bases). Trimming took 6 bases from V and 0 from J, leaving 8 bases between them. The germline V gene has CDR1 SGHAT and CDR2 FQNNGV. CDR3 size: 14 residues.